This T cell receptor beta chain was identified during a study of beta chain features in type 1 diabetes. Study summary: Patients and healthy donors were similar in age, gender and cell yields. Overall study results and limits: Among patients with Type 1 diabetes, TCRB CDR3s were moderately but significantly shorter in every one of the four CD4+ subsets. More deletions and fewer insertions at VDJ junctions were found in patients with type 1 diabetes.

Reverse transcription of all isolated RNA meant that expressed TCRB transcripts were sequenced. The method was immunoSEQ multiplex PCR; TCRdb's version includes in-frame clones alone and lacks a portion of them. The sample includes around 160,000 clones, around 8.4% of them seen just once. There are a few counts of this clone. No antigen is known for it. Sequences were obtained from central memory CD4+ T cells from blood. The receptor was derived from a woman aged 18 to 35 with type 1 diabetes.

The chain's CDR3 is CASSSGTGDTGELFF. The CDR3 DNA reads as TGCGCCAGCAGCTCCGGGACAGGGGACACCGGGGAGCTGTTTTTT. The chain links TRBV5-1 to TRBJ2-2, with TRBD1 matching over 10 bases. CDR3 size: 15 residues. Germline CDR1 is SGHRS and CDR2 is YFSETQ. With 3 bases clipped from V and 3 bases from J, the junction kept 2 bases outside the gene matches. Full variable domain (rest looked up from reference TRBV5-1 and TRBJ2-2): KAGVTQTPRYLIKTRGQQVTLSCSPISGHRSVSWYQQTPGQGLQFLFEYFSETQRNKGNFPGRFSGRQFSNSRSEMNVSTLELGDSALYLCASSSGTGDTGELFFGEGSRLTVL.